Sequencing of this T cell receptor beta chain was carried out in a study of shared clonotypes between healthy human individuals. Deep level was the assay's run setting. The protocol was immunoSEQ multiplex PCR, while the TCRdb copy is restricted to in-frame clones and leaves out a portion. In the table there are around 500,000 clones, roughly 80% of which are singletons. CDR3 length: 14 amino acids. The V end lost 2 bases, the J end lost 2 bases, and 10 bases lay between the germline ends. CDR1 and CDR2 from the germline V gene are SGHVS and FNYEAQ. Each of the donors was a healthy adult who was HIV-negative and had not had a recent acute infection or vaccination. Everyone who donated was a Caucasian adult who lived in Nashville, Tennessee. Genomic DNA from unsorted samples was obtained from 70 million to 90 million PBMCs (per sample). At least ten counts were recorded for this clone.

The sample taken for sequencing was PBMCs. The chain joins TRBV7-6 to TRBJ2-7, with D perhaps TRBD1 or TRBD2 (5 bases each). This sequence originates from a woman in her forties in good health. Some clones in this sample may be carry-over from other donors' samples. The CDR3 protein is CASSLNGAAYEQYF. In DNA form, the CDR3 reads TGTGCCAGCAGCTTAAACGGGGCCGCCTACGAGCAGTACTTC.